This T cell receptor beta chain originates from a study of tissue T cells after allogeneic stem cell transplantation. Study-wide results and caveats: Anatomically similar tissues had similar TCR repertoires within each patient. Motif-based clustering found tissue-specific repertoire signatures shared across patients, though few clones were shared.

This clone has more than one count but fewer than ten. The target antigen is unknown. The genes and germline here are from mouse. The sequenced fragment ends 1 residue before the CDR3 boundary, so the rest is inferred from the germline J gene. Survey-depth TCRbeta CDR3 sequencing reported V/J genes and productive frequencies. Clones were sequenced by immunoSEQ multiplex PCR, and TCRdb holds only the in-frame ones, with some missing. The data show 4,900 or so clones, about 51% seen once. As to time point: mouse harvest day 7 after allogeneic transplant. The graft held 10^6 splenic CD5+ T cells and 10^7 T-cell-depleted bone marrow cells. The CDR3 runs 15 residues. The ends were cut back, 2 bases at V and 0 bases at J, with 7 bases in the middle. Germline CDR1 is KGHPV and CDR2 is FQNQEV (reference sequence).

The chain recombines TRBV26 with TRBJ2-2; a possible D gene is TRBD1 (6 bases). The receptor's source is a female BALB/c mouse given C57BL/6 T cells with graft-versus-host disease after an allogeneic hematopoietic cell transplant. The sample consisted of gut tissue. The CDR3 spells CASSLPGANTGQLYF. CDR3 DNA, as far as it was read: TGTGCCAGCAGTCTGCCAGGGGCAAACACCGGGCAGCTCTAC.